The 18 T cell receptor beta chains below come from one sample, sequenced in a study of PD-1 blockade in classical Hodgkin lymphoma. This table comes from immunoSEQ multiplex PCR, and its TCRdb copy is limited to in-frame clones, with some not included. The sample contains about 19,000 clones, around 80% of which appear only once. The time point was: cycle 4 day 1 (C4D1), after six to seven weeks of nivolumab. All trial patients relapsed after autologous stem cell transplantation. The specimen was peripheral blood mononuclear cells (PBMCs), collected before the fourth cycle of nivolumab. These receptor sequences come from a human donor with classical Hodgkin lymphoma.

The V and J genes are TRBV5-8 and TRBJ1-3; D ambiguous. This CDR3 is built from 14 residues. V was pared by 3 bases and J by 0 bases, with 7 bases between. CDR1 is SGHTS and CDR2 is YDEGEE in the germline V gene. CDR3: CASSWGDSGNTIYF. CDR3 coding DNA: TGTGCCAGCAGCTGGGGAGACTCTGGAAACACCATATATTTT.

The chain is built from TRBV12-2 and TRBJ2-7. TRBV12-2 is classified as a pseudogene. The CDR3 is 13 amino acids. The CDR3 protein is CASRLGSSYEQYV. DNA for the CDR3: TGTGCAAGTCGCTTAGGAAGCTCCTACGAGCAGTACGTC.

CDR3 sequence reads: CASSDGGKADTQYF. CDR3 nucleotides: TGTGCCAGCAGTGATGGAGGGAAGGCAGATACGCAGTATTTT. The chain employs TRBV2 and TRBJ2-3; perhaps TRBD2 as D (6 bases). CDR3 length: 14 residues. Germline CDR1 reads SNHLY; CDR2 reads FYNNEI. V lost 3 bases and J lost 4, with 11 bases in between.

This sequence joins TRBV30 and TRBJ1-3, with a weak D call TRBD1 (5 bases). In germline, CDR1 is GTSNPN, CDR2 SVGIG (reference sequence). Trimming removed 2 bases from V and 0 bases from J, with 5 bases in between. There are 13 residues in the CDR3. The CDR3 loop reads CAWSRGSGNTIYF. As DNA, the CDR3 is TGTGCCTGGAGTAGGGGCTCTGGAAACACCATATATTTT.

This clone was seen a few times. The chain uses TRBV19 and TRBJ1-5; D may be TRBD1 (6 bases). The germline CDR1 and CDR2 sequences are LNHDA and SQIVND (reference sequence). V was pared by 2 bases and J by 6 bases, with 8 bases between. This CDR3 spans 13 amino acids. The CDR3 DNA reads as TGTGCCAGTAGTATATTACAGGGTCAGCCCCAGCATTTT. Its translation: CASSILQGQPQHF.

About this clone itself: The germline gene is not matched at one end of the junction; a read error may be the cause. V and J are TRBV14 and TRBJ2-4, with TRBD2 matching over 14 bases. The germline V gene has CDR1 SGHDN and CDR2 FVKESK. The CDR3 spans 16 residues. CDR3 bases: TGTGCCAGCAGCCCCGGACTAGCGGGAGGTAAAAGCATTCAGTACTTC. This gives the protein CASSPGLAGGKSIQYF.

This clone turned up a few times. This chain links TRBV19 with TRBJ1-6; possible D gene TRBD1, 5 bases. Germline assignment: CDR1 LNHDA and CDR2 SQIVND (reference sequence). The CDR3 runs to 14 residues. Trimming took 3 bases from V and 9 from J, leaving 12 bases between them. DNA of the CDR3: TGTGCCAGTAGTATCCGGGGACCTAGTTCACCCCTCCACTTT. Protein product: CASSIRGPSSPLHF.

V and J are TRBV5-1 and TRBJ2-1; 7 bases fit TRBD1. Germline V gene data show CDR1 as SGHRS and CDR2 as YFSETQ. J lost 3 bases, V lost 2 bases, and 8 bases had no gene match. The CDR3 is 16 amino acids. CDR3 amino acids: CASSLYRGRNYNEQFF. The DNA of the CDR3 is TGCGCCAGCAGCTTATACAGGGGAAGGAACTACAATGAGCAGTTCTTC.

The chain has TRBV9 and TRBJ2-1; 7 bases map to TRBD2. This CDR3 spans 14 amino acids. The V and J ends lost 0 bases and 8 bases, in that order; junction bases with no gene match: 5. Per germline, CDR1 SGDLS and CDR2 YYNGEE. CDR3 sequence (DNA): TGTGCCAGCAGCGTAGTGGGAGGGGCGGATGAGCAGTTCTTC. Amino acid sequence: CASSVVGGADEQFF. Based on the CDR3 plus reference TRBV9 and TRBJ2-1, the full variable domain is DSGVTQTPKHLITATGQRVTLRCSPRSGDLSVYWYQQSLDQGLQFLIQYYNGEERAKGNILERFSAQQFPDLHSELNLSSLELGDSALYFCASSVVGGADEQFFGPGTRLTVL.

About this clone: The same CDR3 is also encoded by other DNA sequences in this sample. The chain joins TRBV7-2 to TRBJ2-2; TRBD1 matches at 9 bases. Germline CDR1 is SGHTA and CDR2 is FQGNSA. V was pared by 3 bases and J by 6 bases, with 14 bases of the junction left unmatched. The CDR3 length is 18 residues. The CDR3 sequence is CASSLLRTGADLAGELFF. CDR3 DNA sequence: TGTGCCAGCAGCTTGCTTAGGACAGGGGCGGACTTGGCCGGGGAGCTGTTTTTT.

About this clone: Additional DNA sequences in this sample encode the identical CDR3. The chain recombines TRBV19 with TRBJ2-4, with no clear D. Germline-derived CDR1 and CDR2 are LNHDA and SQIVND (reference sequence). The CDR3 totals 13 residues. Deletions cut 5 bases from V and 0 bases from J, with 5 bases between. The CDR3 DNA sequence: TGTGCCAGTAGTTTTCTAGCCAAAAACATTCAGTACTTC. Encoded protein: CASSFLAKNIQYF. Combining the CDR3 with reference TRBV19 and TRBJ2-4 gives the whole variable domain DGGITQSPKYLFRKEGQNVTLSCEQNLNHDAMYWYRQDPGQGLRLIYYSQIVNDFQKGDIAEGYSVSREKKESFPLTVTSAQKNPTAFYLCASSFLAKNIQYFGAGTRLSVL.

V usage is TRBV15 and J usage is TRBJ1-3; D unclear. The CDR3 runs to 17 residues. V was pared by 3 bases and J by 3 bases, with 18 bases between. Looked up from germline, CDR1 is LNHNV and CDR2 is YYDKDF (reference sequence). In DNA form, the CDR3 reads TGTGCCACCAGCAGCCCGGCTCTTGCGGGAGATGGAAACACCATATATTTT. This translates into CATSSPALAGDGNTIYF.

This clone was recorded once. The CDR3 sequence is CASSYFTSSEQYF. In nucleotides, the CDR3 is TGTGCCAGCAGTTACTTCACTAGTTCCGAGCAGTACTTC. The chain uses TRBV6-5 and TRBJ2-7; TRBD2 is a possible D gene (5 bases). Germline V gives CDR1 MNHEY, CDR2 SVGAGI. The CDR3 consists of 13 residues. The V end lost 1 base, the J end lost 6 bases, and 10 bases lay between the germline ends.

The V and J genes are TRBV21-1 and TRBJ1-4; the D call TRBD1 from the table was never checked on the DNA. TRBV21-1 is recorded as a pseudogene. The CDR3 sequence is 20 residues long. CDR3 sequence (DNA): TGTGCCAGCAGACAACAAGACGCGGGACAGTGGGGGACAACTAATGAAAAACTGTTTTTT. Its translation is CASRQQDAGQWGTTNEKLFF.

The V gene is TRBV11-2, the J gene TRBJ2-4, with 8 bases that match TRBD1. V shed 5 bases and J 7 bases; nucleotides not matched to a gene: 10. The CDR3 covers 15 residues. The germline gives CDR1 SGHAT, CDR2 FQNNGV. CDR3 nucleotide sequence: TGTGCCAGCAGCCGAACGGACAGGGTGTTCAACATTCAGTACTTC. Translating it yields CASSRTDRVFNIQYF.

The chain is built from TRBV18 and TRBJ1-1, with a weak D call TRBD1 (5 bases). The ends were cut back, 3 bases at V and 5 bases at J, with 13 bases in the middle. Germline CDR1 is KGHSH and CDR2 is LQKENI. The CDR3 covers 14 residues. The CDR3 sequence is CASSPAGKGTEAFF. For the CDR3, the DNA is TGTGCCAGCTCACCTGCGGGGAAGGGGACTGAAGCTTTCTTT. Full variable domain (remainder filled in from reference TRBV18 and TRBJ1-1): NAGVMQNPRHLVRRRGQEARLRCSPMKGHSHVYWYRQLPEEGLKFMVYLQKENIIDESGMPKERFSAEFPKEGPSILRIQQVVRGDSAAYFCASSPAGKGTEAFFGQGTRLTVV.

The rearrangement links TRBV29-1 to TRBJ2-2; 7 nucleotides agree with TRBD1. CDR1 and CDR2 from the germline V gene are SQVTM and ANQGSEA. The CDR3 sequence is 15 residues long. Trimming removed 2 bases from V and 3 bases from J; junction bases left unmatched: 6. CDR3 sequence: CSVELKGTDTGELFF. In DNA form, the CDR3 reads TGCAGCGTTGAATTAAAAGGGACAGACACCGGGGAGCTGTTTTTT.

The J gene is TRBJ1-2, the V gene TRBV7-9; 7 bases agree with TRBD1. The junction had 3 bases not matched to a gene; V was cut back by 1 base and J by 10 bases. The germline gives CDR1 SEHNR, CDR2 FQNEAQ (reference sequence). CDR3 length equals 12 residues. The DNA for the CDR3 is TGTGCCAGCAGCTTAGGACAGGGCACCTACACCTTC. The encoded protein is CASSLGQGTYTF.